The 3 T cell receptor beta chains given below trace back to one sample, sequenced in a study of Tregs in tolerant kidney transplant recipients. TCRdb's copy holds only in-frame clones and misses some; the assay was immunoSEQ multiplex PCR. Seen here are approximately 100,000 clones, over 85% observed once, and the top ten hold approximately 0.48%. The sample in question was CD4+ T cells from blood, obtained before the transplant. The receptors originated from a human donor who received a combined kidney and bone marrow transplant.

CDR3 loop: CATTGDRRGQPQHF. In DNA, the CDR3 is TGTGCCACCACGGGGGACAGGAGAGGTCAGCCCCAGCATTTT. The chain combines TRBV11-3 with TRBJ1-5; the match to TRBD1 covers 8 bases. Germline-derived CDR1 and CDR2 are SGHNT and YENEEA. The J segment lost 6 bases and the V segment lost 10 bases, leaving 11 bases of the junction unmatched. This CDR3 region has 14 residues.

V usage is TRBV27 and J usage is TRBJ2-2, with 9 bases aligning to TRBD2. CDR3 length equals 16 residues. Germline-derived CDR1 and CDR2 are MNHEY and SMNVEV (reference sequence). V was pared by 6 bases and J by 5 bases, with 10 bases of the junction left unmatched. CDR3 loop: CASRDSGRVWTGELFF. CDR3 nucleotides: TGTGCCAGCAGAGATAGCGGGAGAGTTTGGACCGGGGAGCTGTTTTTT.

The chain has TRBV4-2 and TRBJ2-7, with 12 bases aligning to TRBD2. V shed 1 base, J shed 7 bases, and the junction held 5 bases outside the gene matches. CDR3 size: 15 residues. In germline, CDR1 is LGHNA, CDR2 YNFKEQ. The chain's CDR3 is CASSQGLAGAREQYF. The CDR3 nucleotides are TGTGCCAGCAGCCAAGGACTAGCGGGAGCAAGGGAGCAGTACTTC.